This T cell receptor beta chain came from a study of T cell repertoires in cytomegalovirus infection (dated 2019 in TCRdb). Describing the broader study: Recently identified HLA-C-restricted CMV epitopes, whose presentation resists viral immunomodulation, were targeted by peptide stimulations together with well-studied HLA-B-restricted epitopes. The HLA type of each donor mattered for the analysis, because public TCR beta signatures pointed to carriage of CMV infection along with the matching HLA type.

The sequencing machine was an Illumina HiSeq 1500. The raw public reads went through TCRdb reprocessing: fastp at Q25, MiXCR clone calling, in-frame beta chains kept. Here each entry gathers all rows of one CDR3 protein and keeps the most common genes and DNA. Within this sample are some 900,000 distinct CDR3 sequences, with 30% to 35% of them counted one time only. Of the sample, around 12% falls within the top ten clones. General findings and caveats noted by the study authors: The ex vivo response was dominated by HLA-C-restricted CMV-specific TCR beta clonotypes, which also provided the single most frequent clonotype in two of eight donors. Cumulative frequency of public TCR beta family members discriminated carriers of CMV infection plus the relevant HLA type in this cohort and an independent roughly 320-donor cohort.

Counted from cysteine to phenylalanine, this CDR3 has 16 amino acids. Only the CDR3 DNA is retained, 48 bases long and in frame from the first base. Per the germline V gene, MNHNS is the CDR1 and SASEGT is the CDR2. V is pared back by 6 bases and J by 0 bases, with 15 bases lying between the germline termini. In regard to this clonotype: The clone's antigen remains unknown. Per-nucleotide qualities are absent, and no much larger clonotype sits a single base away.

Per the publication, the treatment or condition label means: in vitro stimulation with specific CMV peptide epitopes to enrich CMV-specific T cells. The chain is encoded by TRBV6-1 joined to TRBJ1-5, with no reliable assignment of the D segment. This TCR was sampled from a human donor in good health (CMV status not recorded). Some clones in this sample may be carry-over from other donors' samples. The material was cultured CD8+ T cells from PBMCs, obtained from culture after CMV antigen stimulation. The sequenced DNA: TGTGCCAGCAGACCCGTTGCGGCCCATAGCAATCAGCCCCAGCATTTT. This sequence encodes CASRPVAAHSNQPQHF.